This entry describes one TCR beta chain. V lost 3 bases, J lost 5 bases, and 13 bases lay in between. This CDR3 region has 15 residues. Germline loops: CDR1 MNHEY, CDR2 SVGAGI. Source study methods: Amplification of reference gene primers was used by the study to estimate nucleated cell counts. Assay: immunoSEQ multiplex PCR; the TCRdb copy retains only in-frame clones and omits some. V, J and clone size reflect that table, while D and trimming were determined from the DNA. The repertoire holds roughly 36,000 clones, with 85% to 95% as singletons. This sample was taken from a study of blood T cell repertoires in COVID-19.

Sequencing input: peripheral blood. The chain is built from TRBV6-5 and TRBJ1-4, with a tentative D call TRBD1 (5 bases). This clonotype was sampled from a man aged 60-69 years with active or convalescent COVID-19. As DNA, the CDR3 is TGTGCCAGCAGTTATAGTGGGGCAGGGAATGAAAAACTGTTTTTT. Translation gives CASSYSGAGNEKLFF.